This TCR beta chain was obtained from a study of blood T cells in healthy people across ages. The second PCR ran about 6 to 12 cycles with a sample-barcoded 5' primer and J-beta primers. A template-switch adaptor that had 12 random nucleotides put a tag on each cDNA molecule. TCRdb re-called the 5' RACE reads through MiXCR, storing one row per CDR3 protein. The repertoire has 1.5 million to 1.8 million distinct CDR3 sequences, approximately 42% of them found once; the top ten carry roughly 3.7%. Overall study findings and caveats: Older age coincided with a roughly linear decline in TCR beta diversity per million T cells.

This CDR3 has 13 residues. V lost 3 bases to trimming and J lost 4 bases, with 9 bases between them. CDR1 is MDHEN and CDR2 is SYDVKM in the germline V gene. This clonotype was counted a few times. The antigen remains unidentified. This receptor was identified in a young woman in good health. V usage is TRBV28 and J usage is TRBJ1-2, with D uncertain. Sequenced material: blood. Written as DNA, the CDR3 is TGTGCCAGCAGTTTCGTTGCCTCCTATGGCTACACCTTC. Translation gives CASSFVASYGYTF.